This T cell receptor beta chain was sequenced during a study of T-cell reconstitution after alpha-beta-depleted transplantation in children. Comments on this clonotype: No antigen is known for it.

Germline-derived CDR1 and CDR2 are MNHNS and SASEGT. The CDR3 is 12 amino acids. V lost 4 bases to trimming and J lost 5 bases, with 8 bases between them. Study-wide results and limits: T cells produced anew were the main source of T-cell counts and diversity one year after transplant. Several hundred expanded graft clones reportedly were the source of alpha-beta T cells about two months after transplant.

Using unique molecular identifiers, the investigators prepared the TCRbeta library. TCRdb reprocessed the PCR reads with MiXCR, giving one entry per CDR3 protein. This sample has approximately 500,000 distinct CDR3 sequences, with roughly a tenth found just once. J is TRBJ2-5 and V is TRBV6-1; D remains unclear. The sequence was obtained from a child aged 2 to 9 with inherited bone marrow failure, due to receive a stem cell transplant. This specimen was PBMCs, taken before TCRalphabeta/CD19-depleted stem cell transplant. The CDR3 loop is CASSARLETQYF. DNA of the CDR3: TGTGCCAGCAGTGCCCGACTCGAGACCCAGTACTTC.